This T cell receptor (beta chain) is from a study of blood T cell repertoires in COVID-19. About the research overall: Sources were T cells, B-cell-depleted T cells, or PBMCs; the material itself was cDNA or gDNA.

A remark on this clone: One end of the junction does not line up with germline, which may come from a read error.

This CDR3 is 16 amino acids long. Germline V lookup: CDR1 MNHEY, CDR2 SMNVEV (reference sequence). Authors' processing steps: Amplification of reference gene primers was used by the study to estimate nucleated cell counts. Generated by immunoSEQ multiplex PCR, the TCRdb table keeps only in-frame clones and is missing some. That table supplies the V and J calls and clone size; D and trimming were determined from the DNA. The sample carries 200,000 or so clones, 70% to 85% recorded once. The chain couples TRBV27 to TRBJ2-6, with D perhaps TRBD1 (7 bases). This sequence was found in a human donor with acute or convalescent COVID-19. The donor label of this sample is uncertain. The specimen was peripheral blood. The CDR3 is CASSFWRGPGANVLTF. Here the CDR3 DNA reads TGTGCCAGCAGTTTCTGGAGGGGGCCTGGGGCCAACGTCTTGACTTTC.